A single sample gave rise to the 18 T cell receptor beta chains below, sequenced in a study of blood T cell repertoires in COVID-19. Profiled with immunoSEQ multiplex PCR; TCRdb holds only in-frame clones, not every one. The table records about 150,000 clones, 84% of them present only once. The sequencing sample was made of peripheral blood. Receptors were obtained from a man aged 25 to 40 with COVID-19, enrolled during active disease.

The CDR3 loop is CASSPGGGQQNIQYF. CDR3 coding DNA: TGTGCCAGCAGCCCGGGTGGGGGACAGCAAAACATTCAGTACTTC. The chain is built from TRBV9 and TRBJ2-4; 7 nucleotides line up with TRBD1. V lost 4 bases, J lost 5 bases, and 9 bases stayed unmatched. This CDR3 is 15 amino acids long. Germline CDR1 and CDR2: SGDLS and YYNGEE. Supplemented by reference TRBV9 and TRBJ2-4, the full variable domain reads DSGVTQTPKHLITATGQRVTLRCSPRSGDLSVYWYQQSLDQGLQFLIQYYNGEERAKGNILERFSAQQFPDLHSELNLSSLELGDSALYFCASSPGGGQQNIQYFGAGTRLSVL.

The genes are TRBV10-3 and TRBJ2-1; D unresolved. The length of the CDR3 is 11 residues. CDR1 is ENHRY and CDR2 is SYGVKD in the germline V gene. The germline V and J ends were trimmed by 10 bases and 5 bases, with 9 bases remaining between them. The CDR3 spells CATKRDNEQFF. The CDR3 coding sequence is TGTGCCACCAAACGCGACAATGAGCAGTTCTTC.

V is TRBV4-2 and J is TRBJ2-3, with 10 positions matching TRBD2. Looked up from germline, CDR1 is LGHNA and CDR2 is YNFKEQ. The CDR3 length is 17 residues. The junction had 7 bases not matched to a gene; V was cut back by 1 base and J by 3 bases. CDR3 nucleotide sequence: TGTGCCAGCAGCCAAGGGGCAGCGGGAGGGGGAACAGATACGCAGTATTTT. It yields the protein CASSQGAAGGGTDTQYF.

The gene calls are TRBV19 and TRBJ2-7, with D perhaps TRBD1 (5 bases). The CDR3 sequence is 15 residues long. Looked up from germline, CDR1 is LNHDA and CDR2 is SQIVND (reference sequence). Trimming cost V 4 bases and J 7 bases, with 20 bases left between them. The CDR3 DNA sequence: TGTGCCAGTAGTACCCTGGGCGCAGGGCCAGGGGAGCAGTACTTC. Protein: CASSTLGAGPGEQYF.

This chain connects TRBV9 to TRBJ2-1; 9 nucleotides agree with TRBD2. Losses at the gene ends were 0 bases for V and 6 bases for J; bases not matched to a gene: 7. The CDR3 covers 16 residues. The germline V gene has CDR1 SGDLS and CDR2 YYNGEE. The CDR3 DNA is TGTGCCAGCAGCGTAGTGGCGGGAGGGCCAGGCAATGAGCAGTTCTTC. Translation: CASSVVAGGPGNEQFF.

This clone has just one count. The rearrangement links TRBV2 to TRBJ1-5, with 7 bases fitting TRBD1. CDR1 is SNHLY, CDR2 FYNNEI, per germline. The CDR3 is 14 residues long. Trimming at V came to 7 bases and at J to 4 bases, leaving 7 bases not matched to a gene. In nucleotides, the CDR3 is TGTGCCAGCAAGACAGGGAACCAAAATCAGCCCCAGCATTTT. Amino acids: CASKTGNQNQPQHF.

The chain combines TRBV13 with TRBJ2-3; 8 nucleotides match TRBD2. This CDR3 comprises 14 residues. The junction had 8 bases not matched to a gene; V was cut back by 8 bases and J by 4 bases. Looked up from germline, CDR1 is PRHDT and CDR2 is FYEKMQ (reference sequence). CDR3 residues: CASFGTRGADTQYF. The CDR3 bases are TGTGCCAGCTTCGGGACTAGGGGCGCAGATACGCAGTATTTT.

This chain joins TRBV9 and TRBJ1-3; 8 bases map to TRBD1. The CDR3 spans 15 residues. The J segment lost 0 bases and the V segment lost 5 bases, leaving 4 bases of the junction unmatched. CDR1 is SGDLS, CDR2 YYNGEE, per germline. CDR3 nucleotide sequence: TGTGCCAGCAGAGGACAGGGCTTCTCTGGAAACACCATATATTTT. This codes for CASRGQGFSGNTIYF. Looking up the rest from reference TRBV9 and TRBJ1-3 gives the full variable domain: DSGVTQTPKHLITATGQRVTLRCSPRSGDLSVYWYQQSLDQGLQFLIQYYNGEERAKGNILERFSAQQFPDLHSELNLSSLELGDSALYFCASRGQGFSGNTIYFGEGSWLTVV.

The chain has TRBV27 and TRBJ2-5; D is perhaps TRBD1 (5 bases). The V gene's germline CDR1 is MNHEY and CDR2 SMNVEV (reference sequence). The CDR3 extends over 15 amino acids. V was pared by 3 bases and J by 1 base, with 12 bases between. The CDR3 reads CASSFQGTGQETQYF. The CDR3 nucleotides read TGTGCCAGCAGTTTCCAGGGAACGGGCCAAGAGACCCAGTACTTC.

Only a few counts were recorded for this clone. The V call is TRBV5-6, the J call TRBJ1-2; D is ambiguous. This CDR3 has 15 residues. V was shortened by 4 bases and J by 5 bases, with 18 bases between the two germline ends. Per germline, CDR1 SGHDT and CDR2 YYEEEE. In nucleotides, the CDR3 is TGTGCCAGCAGCCCAAGCATAGGAGACCAATATGGCTACACCTTC. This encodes CASSPSIGDQYGYTF. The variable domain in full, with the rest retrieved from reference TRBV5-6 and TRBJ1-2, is DAGVTQSPTHLIKTRGQQVTLRCSPKSGHDTVSWYQQALGQGPQFIFQYYEEEERQRGNFPDRFSGHQFPNYSSELNVNALLLGDSALYLCASSPSIGDQYGYTFGSGTRLTVV.

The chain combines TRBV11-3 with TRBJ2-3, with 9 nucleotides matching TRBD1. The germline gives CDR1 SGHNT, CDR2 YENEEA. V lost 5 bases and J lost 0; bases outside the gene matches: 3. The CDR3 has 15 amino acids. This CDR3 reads CASSLGQGSTDTQYF. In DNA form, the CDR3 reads TGTGCCAGCAGCCTCGGACAGGGGAGCACAGATACGCAGTATTTT. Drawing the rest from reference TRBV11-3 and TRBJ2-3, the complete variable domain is EAGVVQSPRYKIIEKKQPVAFWCNPISGHNTLYWYLQNLGQGPELLIRYENEEAVDDSQLPKDRFSAERLKGVDSTLKIQPAELGDSAVYLCASSLGQGSTDTQYFGPGTRLTVL.

The CDR3 DNA sequence: TGTGCCTGTCAGACAGGTTCTGGAAACACCATATATTTT. Residues: CACQTGSGNTIYF. This sequence joins TRBV30 and TRBJ1-3; the D gene is possibly TRBD1 (6 bases). Deletions cut 6 bases from V and 1 base from J, with 10 bases between. This CDR3 comprises 13 residues. The germline V gene encodes CDR1 GTSNPN and CDR2 SVGIG (reference sequence).

CDR3 protein: CASSLAGGSGELFF. CDR3 bases: TGTGCCAGCAGCCTAGCGGGAGGAAGCGGGGAGCTGTTTTTT. V is TRBV14 and J is TRBJ2-2; 10 positions agree with TRBD2. The CDR3 is made up of 14 amino acids. Trimming removed 4 bases from V and 7 bases from J; junction bases left unmatched: 3. Germline V gene lookup returns CDR1 SGHDN and CDR2 FVKESK.

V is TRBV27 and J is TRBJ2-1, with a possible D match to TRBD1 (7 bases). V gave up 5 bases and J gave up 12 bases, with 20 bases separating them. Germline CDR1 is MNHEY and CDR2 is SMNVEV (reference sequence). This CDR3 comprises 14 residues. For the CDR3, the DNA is TGTGCCAGCAGTACTTGGGGGGAGACAGGGACGCAGTTCTTC. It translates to CASSTWGETGTQFF.

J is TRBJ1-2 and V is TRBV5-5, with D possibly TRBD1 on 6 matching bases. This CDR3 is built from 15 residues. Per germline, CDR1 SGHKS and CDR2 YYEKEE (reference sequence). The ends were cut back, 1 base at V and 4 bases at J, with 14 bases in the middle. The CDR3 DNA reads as TGTGCCAGCAGCTTGAGTGGGGGCAGTTCCTATGGCTACACCTTC. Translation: CASSLSGGSSYGYTF.

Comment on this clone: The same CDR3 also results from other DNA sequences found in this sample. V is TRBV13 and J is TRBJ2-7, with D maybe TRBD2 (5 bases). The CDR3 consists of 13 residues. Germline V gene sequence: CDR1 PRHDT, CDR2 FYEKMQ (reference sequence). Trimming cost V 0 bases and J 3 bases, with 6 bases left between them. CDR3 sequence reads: CASSLGRGYEQYF. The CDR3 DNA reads TGTGCCAGCAGCTTAGGTCGGGGCTACGAGCAGTACTTC.

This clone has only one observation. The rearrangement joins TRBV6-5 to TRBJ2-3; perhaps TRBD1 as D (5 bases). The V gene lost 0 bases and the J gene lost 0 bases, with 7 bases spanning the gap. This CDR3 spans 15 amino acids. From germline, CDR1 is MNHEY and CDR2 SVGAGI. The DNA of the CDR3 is TGTGCCAGCAGTTACTCTGGGGCTAGCACAGATACGCAGTATTTT. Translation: CASSYSGASTDTQYF.

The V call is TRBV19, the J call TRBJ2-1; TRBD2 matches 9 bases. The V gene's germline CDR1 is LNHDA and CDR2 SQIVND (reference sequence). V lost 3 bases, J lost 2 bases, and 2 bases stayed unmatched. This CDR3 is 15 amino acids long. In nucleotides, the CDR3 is TGTGCCAGTAGTATCTCTAGCGGGGCCTACAATGAGCAGTTCTTC. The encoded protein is CASSISSGAYNEQFF.